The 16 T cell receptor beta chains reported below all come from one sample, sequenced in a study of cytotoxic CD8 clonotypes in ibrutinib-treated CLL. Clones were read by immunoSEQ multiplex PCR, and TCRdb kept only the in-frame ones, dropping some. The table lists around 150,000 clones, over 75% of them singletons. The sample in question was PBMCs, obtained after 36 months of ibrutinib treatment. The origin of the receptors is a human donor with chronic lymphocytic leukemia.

The CDR3, as DNA: TGTGCCAGCTCACCATCGGGACTAGCGGCCCCCAATGAGCAGTTCTTC. Translated: CASSPSGLAAPNEQFF. This chain uses TRBV18 with TRBJ2-1; 11 bases fit TRBD2. This CDR3 has 16 amino acids. Germline loops: CDR1 KGHSH, CDR2 LQKENI. After removal of 2 bases from V and 6 bases from J, the junction contained 6 bases not matched to a gene.

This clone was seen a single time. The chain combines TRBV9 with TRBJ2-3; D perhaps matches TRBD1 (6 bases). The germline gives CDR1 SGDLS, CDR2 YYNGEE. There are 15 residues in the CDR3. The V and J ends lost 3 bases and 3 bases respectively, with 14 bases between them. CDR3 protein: CASSGTGLGTDTQYF. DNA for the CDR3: TGTGCCAGCAGCGGCACAGGGTTGGGAACAGATACGCAGTATTTT.

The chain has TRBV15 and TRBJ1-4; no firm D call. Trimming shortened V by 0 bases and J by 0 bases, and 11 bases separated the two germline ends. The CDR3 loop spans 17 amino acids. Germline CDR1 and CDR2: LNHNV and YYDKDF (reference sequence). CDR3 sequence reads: CATSRDQFGSTNEKLFF. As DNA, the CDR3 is TGTGCCACCAGCAGAGATCAGTTTGGATCAACTAATGAAAAACTGTTTTTT.

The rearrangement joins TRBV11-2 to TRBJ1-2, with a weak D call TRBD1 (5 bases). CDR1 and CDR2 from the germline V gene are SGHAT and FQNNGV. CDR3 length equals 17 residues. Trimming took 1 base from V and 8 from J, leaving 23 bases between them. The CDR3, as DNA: TGTGCCAGCAGCTTAGCGGGACGGGGACCTCTTAAGTGGGGCTACACCTTC. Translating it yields CASSLAGRGPLKWGYTF.

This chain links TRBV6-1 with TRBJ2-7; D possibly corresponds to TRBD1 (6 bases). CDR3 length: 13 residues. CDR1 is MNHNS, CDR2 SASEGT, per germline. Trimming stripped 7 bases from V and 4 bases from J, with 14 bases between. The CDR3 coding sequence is TGTGCCAGCAAACCGGGACACCAATACGAGCAGTACTTC. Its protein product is CASKPGHQYEQYF.

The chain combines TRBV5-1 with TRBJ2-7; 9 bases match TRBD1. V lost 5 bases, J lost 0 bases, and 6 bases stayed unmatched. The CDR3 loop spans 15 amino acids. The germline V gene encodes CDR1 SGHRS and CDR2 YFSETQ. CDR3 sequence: CASRSGQGNSYEQYF. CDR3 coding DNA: TGCGCCAGCAGATCGGGACAGGGAAACTCCTACGAGCAGTACTTC.

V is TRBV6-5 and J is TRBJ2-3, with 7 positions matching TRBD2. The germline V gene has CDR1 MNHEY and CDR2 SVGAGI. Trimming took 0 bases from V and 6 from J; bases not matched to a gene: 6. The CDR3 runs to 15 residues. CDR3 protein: CASSYSASGLDTQYF. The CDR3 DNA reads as TGTGCCAGCAGTTACTCGGCTAGCGGTTTGGATACGCAGTATTTT.

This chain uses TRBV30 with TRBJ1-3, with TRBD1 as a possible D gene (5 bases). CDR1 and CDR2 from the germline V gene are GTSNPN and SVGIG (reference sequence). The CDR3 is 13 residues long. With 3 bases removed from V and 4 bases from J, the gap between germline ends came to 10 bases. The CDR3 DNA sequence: TGTGCCTGGAGGCCCGCAGGGGGAAACACCATATATTTT. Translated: CAWRPAGGNTIYF.

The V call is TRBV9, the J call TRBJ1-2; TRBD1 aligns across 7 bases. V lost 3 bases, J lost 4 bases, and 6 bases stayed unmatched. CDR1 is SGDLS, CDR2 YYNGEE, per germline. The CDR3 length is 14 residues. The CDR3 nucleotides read TGTGCCAGCAGCGGACAGGGAGCCAGCTATGGCTACACCTTC. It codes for CASSGQGASYGYTF. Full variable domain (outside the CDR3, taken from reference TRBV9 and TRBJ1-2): DSGVTQTPKHLITATGQRVTLRCSPRSGDLSVYWYQQSLDQGLQFLIQYYNGEERAKGNILERFSAQQFPDLHSELNLSSLELGDSALYFCASSGQGASYGYTFGSGTRLTVV.

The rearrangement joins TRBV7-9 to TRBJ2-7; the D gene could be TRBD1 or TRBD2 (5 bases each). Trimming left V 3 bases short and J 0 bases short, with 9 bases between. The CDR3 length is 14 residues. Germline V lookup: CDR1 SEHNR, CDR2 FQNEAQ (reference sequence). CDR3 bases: TGTGCCAGCAGCTTCGAGGGGCCCTCCTACGAGCAGTACTTC. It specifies CASSFEGPSYEQYF. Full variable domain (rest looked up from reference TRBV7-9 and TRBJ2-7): DTGVSQNPRHKITKRGQNVTFRCDPISEHNRLYWYRQTLGQGPEFLTYFQNEAQLEKSRLLSDRFSAERPKGSFSTLEIQRTEQGDSAMYLCASSFEGPSYEQYFGPGTRLTVT.

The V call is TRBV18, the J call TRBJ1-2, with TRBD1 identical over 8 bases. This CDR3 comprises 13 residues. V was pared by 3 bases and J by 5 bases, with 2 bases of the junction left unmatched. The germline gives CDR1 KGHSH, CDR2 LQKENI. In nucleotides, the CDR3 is TGTGCCAGCTCACCGGGACAGGAGTATGGCTACACCTTC. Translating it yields CASSPGQEYGYTF.

Written as DNA, the CDR3 is TGTGCCAGTAGTAGTTTCCCAGAAGGAGTGCACGAGCAGTACTTC. Residues: CASSSFPEGVHEQYF. The chain uses TRBV19 and TRBJ2-7; D remains unclear. The germline V gene has CDR1 LNHDA and CDR2 SQIVND (reference sequence). This CDR3 region has 15 residues. V dropped 4 bases and J dropped 5 bases, with 18 bases sitting between them.

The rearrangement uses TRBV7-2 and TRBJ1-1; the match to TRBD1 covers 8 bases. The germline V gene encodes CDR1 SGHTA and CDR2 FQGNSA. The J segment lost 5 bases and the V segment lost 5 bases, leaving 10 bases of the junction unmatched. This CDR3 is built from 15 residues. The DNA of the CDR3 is TGTGCCAGCAGCGACAGTCAGGGGGCTGGTACTGAAGCTTTCTTT. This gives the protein CASSDSQGAGTEAFF.

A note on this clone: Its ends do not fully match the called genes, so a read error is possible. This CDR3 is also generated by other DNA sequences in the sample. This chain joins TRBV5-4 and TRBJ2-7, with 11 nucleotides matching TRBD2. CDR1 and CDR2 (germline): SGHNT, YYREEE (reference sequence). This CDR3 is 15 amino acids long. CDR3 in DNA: TGCGCCAGCAGCCAAGTAGCGGGGGGGCCTTACGAGCAGTACTTC. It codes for CASSQVAGGPYEQYF.

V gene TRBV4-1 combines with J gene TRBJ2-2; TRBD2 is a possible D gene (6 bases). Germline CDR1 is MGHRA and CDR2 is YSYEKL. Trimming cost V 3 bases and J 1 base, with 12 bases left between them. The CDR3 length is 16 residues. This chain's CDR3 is CASSQDVAVNTGELFF. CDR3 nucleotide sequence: TGCGCCAGCAGCCAGGACGTAGCGGTGAACACCGGGGAGCTGTTTTTT.

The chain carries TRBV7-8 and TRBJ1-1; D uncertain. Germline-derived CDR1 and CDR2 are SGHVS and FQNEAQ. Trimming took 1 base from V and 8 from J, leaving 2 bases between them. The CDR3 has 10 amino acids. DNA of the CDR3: TGTGCCAGCAGCTTAGACGAAGCTTTCTTT. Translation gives CASSLDEAFF.